This T cell receptor beta chain is from a study of T-cell memory formation after mild COVID-19. The V gene's germline CDR1 is MGHRA and CDR2 YSYEKL. This CDR3 has 16 amino acids. V lost 0 bases and J 5 bases, leaving 16 bases between the germline ends. TCRdb re-analysed the 5' RACE reads in MiXCR, keeping a single row per CDR3 protein. The sample consists of under 350,000 distinct CDR3 sequences, under 20% of them appearing once. On this clonotype itself: Its antigen is not identified.

Study-level points and caveats: SARS-CoV-2 specificity of second-wave clones peaking day 37 was unconfirmed. There were some responding clones in pre-infection memory, which suggested that cross-reactive memory had joined.

Material: PBMCs or a T cell subset sorted from them (not recorded which). The chain is built from TRBV4-1 and TRBJ1-2; D might be TRBD1 (6 bases). This TCR came from a man in his late teens or twenties who had mild COVID-19 (a few samples of this study predate the infection). Cell type and time point are not known. The CDR3 DNA is TGCGCCAGCAGCCAAGATTTGGTCAGGGGTTCGTATGGCTACACCTTC. As protein: CASSQDLVRGSYGYTF.